Included here is one T cell receptor (beta chain) sequence, with context. The target antigen is unknown. The sample belongs to a study of T cell repertoires in cytomegalovirus infection. The V segment lost 2 bases and the J segment 0 bases; nucleotides outside the gene matches: 6. This CDR3 region has 16 residues. Germline CDR1 and CDR2: MGHRA and YSYEKL. Overall study results and limits: HLA-C-restricted CMV clonotypes gave the most frequent clonotype in two of eight donors.

In TCRdb, the reads were re-called with MiXCR into one record per CDR3 protein. The sample carries approximately 65,000 distinct CDR3 sequences, roughly 21% recorded once. V is TRBV4-1 and J is TRBJ2-7, with 8 bases aligning to TRBD2. The source is a human donor in good health (CMV status not recorded). Some clones in this sample may be carry-over from other donors' samples. The sample in question was CD8+ T cells from cultured PBMCs, obtained from culture after CMV antigen stimulation. CDR3 nucleotide sequence: TGCGCCAGCAGCCAACGACCAGCGGGGGACTCCTACGAGCAGTACTTC. This encodes CASSQRPAGDSYEQYF.